Listed here are 6 T cell receptor beta chains from one sample, sequenced in a study of blood T cell repertoires in COVID-19. Produced via immunoSEQ multiplex PCR; TCRdb's table is partial and in-frame only. The sample has some 260,000 clones; approximately 90% are singletons. Sequencing was done on a sample of PBMCs or T cells enriched from blood (not recorded which). The receptors were gathered from a man in his forties or fifties who had recovered from COVID-19.

This rearrangement joins TRBV6-2 or TRBV6-3 to TRBJ2-1, with 7 bases aligning to TRBD2. Germline V gene lookup returns CDR1 MNHEY and CDR2 SVGEGT. V lost 4 bases to trimming and J lost 4 bases; unmatched junction nucleotides: 1. The CDR3 is 13 amino acids. CDR3 region: CASSSGLYNEQFF. CDR3 coding DNA: TGTGCCAGCAGTTCGGGACTATACAATGAGCAGTTCTTC.

The chain is built from TRBV5-6 and TRBJ1-5; 7 bases line up with TRBD1. The CDR3 consists of 15 residues. Per germline, CDR1 SGHDT and CDR2 YYEEEE. With V trimmed by 3 bases and J by 6 bases, 9 bases remained unmatched. The CDR3 DNA reads TGTGCCAGCAGCTCCGACTGGGACAGCCGTCAGCCCCAGCATTTT. Its translation: CASSSDWDSRQPQHF.

CDR3 nucleotide sequence: TGCGCCAGCAGCGACTGGACAGGGAGCGGCTATGGCTACACCTTC. Amino acids: CASSDWTGSGYGYTF. This chain uses TRBV5-1 with TRBJ1-2; 8 bases are a match to TRBD1. The junction had 9 bases not matched to a gene; V was cut back by 4 bases and J by 4 bases. CDR3 length equals 15 residues. Germline CDR1 and CDR2: SGHRS and YFSETQ.

The chain links TRBV19 to TRBJ1-1, with D maybe TRBD1 (5 bases). Trimming removed 3 bases from V and 1 base from J, with 12 bases in between. This CDR3 has 15 residues. Germline CDR1 and CDR2: LNHDA and SQIVND (reference sequence). CDR3 sequence (DNA): TGTGCCAGTAGTATGGTGGGGCAGCGGAACACTGAAGCTTTCTTT. Its protein is CASSMVGQRNTEAFF.

V is TRBV13 and J is TRBJ2-3, with TRBD2 matching 9 bases. The CDR3 runs 17 residues. Germline CDR1 reads PRHDT; CDR2 reads FYEKMQ (reference sequence). Trimming removed 6 bases from V and 4 bases from J; junction bases left unmatched: 14. CDR3 loop: CASRKLRLAAYSDTQYF. The DNA for the CDR3 is TGTGCCAGCAGAAAACTCCGACTAGCGGCGTACTCAGATACGCAGTATTTT.

The chain links TRBV5-4 to TRBJ2-1, with 11 bases that match TRBD2. The CDR3 totals 15 residues. Per germline, CDR1 SGHNT and CDR2 YYREEE (reference sequence). V lost 4 bases to trimming and J lost 4 bases; unmatched junction nucleotides: 4. In nucleotides, the CDR3 is TGTGCCAGCAGCACTTCTAGCGGGGGGTACAATGAGCAGTTCTTC. Protein: CASSTSSGGYNEQFF.